The sample holds a few counts of the clone carrying this T cell receptor (beta chain). Here immunoSEQ multiplex PCR was the method, and the copy in TCRdb shows in-frame clones only, minus some. The data show 120,000 to 150,000 clones, roughly 76% seen once. These data come from a study of blood T cell repertoires in COVID-19. Looking at the study overall: Samples of COVID-19 (acute and convalescent) were obtained from the United States, Italy and Spain. PBMCs, B-cell-depleted T cells, or T cells provided the cDNA or gDNA that made up the material.

Germline assignment: CDR1 MNHEY and CDR2 SVGEGT. V was clipped by 4 bases and J by 3 bases; unmatched bases: 10. This CDR3 comprises 16 residues. The source is a man older than 75 with acute or convalescent COVID-19. J is TRBJ2-3 and V is TRBV6-2 or TRBV6-3, with 7 bases fitting TRBD1. The sample was peripheral blood. CDR3 in DNA: TGTGCCAGCAGTTCCCCTTCCCGACAGGGAACAGATACGCAGTATTTT. It encodes CASSSPSRQGTDTQYF.